The sample holds a few counts of the clone carrying this TCR beta chain. For TCRbeta, the library was prepared with unique molecular identifiers. Using its own MiXCR run on the PCR reads, TCRdb lists one record per CDR3 protein. The repertoire consists of 330,000 or so distinct CDR3 sequences, with 10% occurring once and the leading ten covering about 2.3%. The data derive from a study of T-cell reconstitution after alpha-beta-depleted transplantation in children. The germline V gene has CDR1 LNHDA and CDR2 SQIVND (reference sequence). After removal of 7 bases from V and 2 bases from J, the junction contained 8 bases not matched to a gene. This CDR3 comprises 15 residues.

The sequenced sample was PBMCs from the stem cell graft donor, obtained from the stem cell graft. The chain uses TRBV19 and TRBJ1-2; 9 bases map to TRBD1. This TCR was recovered from a human donor who donated a stem cell graft to a child with acute lymphoblastic leukemia. The CDR3 DNA reads as TGTGCCAGTACCATCGATGGGACAGGGAACTATGGCTACACCTTC. This translates into CASTIDGTGNYGYTF. The full variable domain, with the rest looked up from reference TRBV19 and TRBJ1-2, is DGGITQSPKYLFRKEGQNVTLSCEQNLNHDAMYWYRQDPGQGLRLIYYSQIVNDFQKGDIAEGYSVSREKKESFPLTVTSAQKNPTAFYLCASTIDGTGNYGYTFGSGTRLTVV.